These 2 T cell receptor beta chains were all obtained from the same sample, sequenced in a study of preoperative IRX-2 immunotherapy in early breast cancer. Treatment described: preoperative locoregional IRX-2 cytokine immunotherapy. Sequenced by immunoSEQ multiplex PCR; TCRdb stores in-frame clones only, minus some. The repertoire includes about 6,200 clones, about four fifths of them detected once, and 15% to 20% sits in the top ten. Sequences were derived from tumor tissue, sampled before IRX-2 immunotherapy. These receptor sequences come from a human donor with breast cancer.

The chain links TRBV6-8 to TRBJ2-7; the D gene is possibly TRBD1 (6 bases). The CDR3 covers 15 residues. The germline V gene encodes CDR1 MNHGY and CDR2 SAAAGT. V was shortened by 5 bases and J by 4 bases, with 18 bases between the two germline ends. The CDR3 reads CASSLPQGSQYEQYF. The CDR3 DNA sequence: TGTGCCAGCAGTCTCCCACAGGGTTCCCAGTACGAGCAGTACTTC.

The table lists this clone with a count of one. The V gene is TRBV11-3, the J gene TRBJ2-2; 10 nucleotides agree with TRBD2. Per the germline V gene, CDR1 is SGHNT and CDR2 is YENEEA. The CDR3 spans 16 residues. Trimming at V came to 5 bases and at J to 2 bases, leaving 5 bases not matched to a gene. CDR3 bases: TGTGCCAGCAGCCTACTAGCGGGGCAAAACACCGGGGAGCTGTTTTTT. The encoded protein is CASSLLAGQNTGELFF.